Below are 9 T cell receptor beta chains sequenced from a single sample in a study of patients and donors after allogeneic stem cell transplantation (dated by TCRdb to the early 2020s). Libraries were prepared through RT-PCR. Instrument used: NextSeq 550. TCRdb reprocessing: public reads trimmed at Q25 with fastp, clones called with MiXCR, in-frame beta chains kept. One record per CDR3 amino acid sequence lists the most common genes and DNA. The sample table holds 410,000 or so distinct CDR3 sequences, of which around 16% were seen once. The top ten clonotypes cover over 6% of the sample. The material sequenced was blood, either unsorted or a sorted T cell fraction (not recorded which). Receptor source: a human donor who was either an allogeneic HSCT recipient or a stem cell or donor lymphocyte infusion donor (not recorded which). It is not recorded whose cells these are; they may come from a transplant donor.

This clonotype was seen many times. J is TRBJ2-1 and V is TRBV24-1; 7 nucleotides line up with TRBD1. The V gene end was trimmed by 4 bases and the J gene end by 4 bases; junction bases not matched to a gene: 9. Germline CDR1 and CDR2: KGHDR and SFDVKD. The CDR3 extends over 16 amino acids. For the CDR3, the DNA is TGTGCCACCAGTGAGTCAGGACAGGCCCGTTACAATGAGCAGTTCTTC. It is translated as CATSESGQARYNEQFF.

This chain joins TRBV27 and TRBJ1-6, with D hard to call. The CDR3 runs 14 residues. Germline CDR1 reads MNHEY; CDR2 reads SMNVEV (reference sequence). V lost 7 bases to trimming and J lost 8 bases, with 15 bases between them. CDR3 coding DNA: TGTGCCAGCACCCGTTGGAAGGGTGATTCACCCCTCCACTTT. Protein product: CASTRWKGDSPLHF.

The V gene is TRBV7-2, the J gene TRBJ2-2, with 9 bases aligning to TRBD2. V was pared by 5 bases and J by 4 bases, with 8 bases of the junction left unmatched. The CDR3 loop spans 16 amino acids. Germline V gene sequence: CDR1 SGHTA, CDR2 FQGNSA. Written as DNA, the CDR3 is TGTGCCAGCAGCCGCGGACTAGCGAGGTCCACCGGGGAGCTGTTTTTT. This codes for CASSRGLARSTGELFF.

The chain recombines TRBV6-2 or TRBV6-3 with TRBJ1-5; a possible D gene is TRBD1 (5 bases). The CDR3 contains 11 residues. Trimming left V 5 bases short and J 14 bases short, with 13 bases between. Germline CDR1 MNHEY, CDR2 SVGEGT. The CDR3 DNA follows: TGTGCCAGCAGTAAAAACAGGTTCAAGCATTTT. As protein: CASSKNRFKHF.

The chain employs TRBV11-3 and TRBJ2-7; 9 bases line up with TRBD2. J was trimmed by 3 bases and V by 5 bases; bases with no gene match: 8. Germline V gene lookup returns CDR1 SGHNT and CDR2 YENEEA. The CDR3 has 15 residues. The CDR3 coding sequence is TGTGCCAGCAGCCTCATGTTTAGCGGGAGCTACGAGCAGTACTTC. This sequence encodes CASSLMFSGSYEQYF.

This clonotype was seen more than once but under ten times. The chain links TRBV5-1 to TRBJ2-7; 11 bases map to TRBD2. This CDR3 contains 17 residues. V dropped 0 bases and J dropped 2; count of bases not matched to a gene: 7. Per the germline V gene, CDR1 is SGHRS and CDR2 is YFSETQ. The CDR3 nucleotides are TGCGCCAGCAGCTTGGGGACTCTAGCGGGAGGTACCTACGAGCAGTACTTC. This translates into CASSLGTLAGGTYEQYF.

This CDR3 is CSAHWRGDRGRNSPLHF. The CDR3 DNA follows: TGCAGTGCTCACTGGAGAGGGGACAGGGGGCGAAATTCACCCCTCCACTTT. The chain couples TRBV20-1 to TRBJ1-6; 12 nucleotides align to TRBD1. V shed 5 bases and J 7 bases; nucleotides not matched to a gene: 12. Germline V gene sequence: CDR1 DFQATT, CDR2 SNEGSKA (reference sequence). The CDR3 spans 17 residues.

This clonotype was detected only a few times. CDR3 bases: TGCGCCAGCAGCTTCGGGAGGGCCGGGGAGCTGTTTTTT. It is translated as CASSFGRAGELFF. The chain has TRBV5-1 and TRBJ2-2, with 8 nucleotides matching TRBD2. The CDR3 contains 13 residues. J gave up 6 bases and V 2 bases, and 0 bases lay outside the gene matches. Germline V lookup: CDR1 SGHRS, CDR2 YFSETQ.

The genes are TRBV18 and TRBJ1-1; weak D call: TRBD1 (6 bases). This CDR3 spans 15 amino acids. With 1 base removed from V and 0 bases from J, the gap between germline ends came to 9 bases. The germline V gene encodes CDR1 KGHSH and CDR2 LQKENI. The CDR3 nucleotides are TGTGCCAGCTCACCACGGACAGCTATGAACACTGAAGCTTTCTTT. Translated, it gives CASSPRTAMNTEAFF. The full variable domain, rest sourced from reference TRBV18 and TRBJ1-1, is NAGVMQNPRHLVRRRGQEARLRCSPMKGHSHVYWYRQLPEEGLKFMVYLQKENIIDESGMPKERFSAEFPKEGPSILRIQQVVRGDSAAYFCASSPRTAMNTEAFFGQGTRLTVV.